This T cell receptor (beta chain) was captured by sequencing in a study of blood T cell repertoires in COVID-19. Study at large: Italy, Spain and the United States were the sources of the convalescent and acute COVID-19 samples.

Source study methods: Amplification of reference gene primers provided the estimated nucleated cell counts. Measured with immunoSEQ multiplex PCR; TCRdb has only the in-frame clones, and not every one. That table gives V, J and clone size, and the DNA gave D and trimming. The sample includes about 210,000 clones, approximately 78% seen only once; the top ten take more than 10%. The CDR3 runs 16 residues. Looked up from germline, CDR1 is SGHVS and CDR2 is FQNEAQ. J was trimmed by 8 bases and V by 0 bases; bases with no gene match: 6. The receptor's source is a woman aged 40 to 50 with acute or convalescent COVID-19. The chain carries TRBV7-8 and TRBJ1-4; 10 nucleotides align to TRBD1. The specimen sequenced was peripheral blood. In DNA, the CDR3 is TGTGCCAGCAGCTTAGCGGGACAGGGGCGCTGGGAAAAACTGTTTTTT. Amino acids: CASSLAGQGRWEKLFF.